This note documents a single T cell receptor beta chain sequence. This record comes from a study of blood T cell repertoires in COVID-19. As for the study in general: Researchers got acute and convalescent COVID-19 samples from the United States, Italy and Spain. In each case, the material was cDNA or gDNA derived from T cells, B-cell-depleted T cells, or PBMCs.

Trimming took 0 bases from V and 1 from J, leaving 14 bases between them. The CDR3 runs to 16 residues. Original processing notes: Reference gene primer amplification gave estimated nucleated cell counts. Sequencing was performed with immunoSEQ multiplex PCR; in TCRdb, only in-frame clones are kept and a portion is missing. V, J and clone size were drawn from that table, and D and trimming were deduced from the DNA. The table shows about 94,000 clones, with under 90% occurring only once. The sequencing sample was made of peripheral blood. The J gene is TRBJ2-7, the V gene TRBV5-3, with D possibly being TRBD2 (6 bases). TRBV5-3 is filed as an ORF, its function uncertain. This TCR was recovered from a human donor in a cohort sampled during active COVID-19. The CDR3: CARSLGAGSGSYEQYF. The CDR3 bases are TGTGCCAGAAGCTTGGGGGCCGGGAGTGGTTCCTACGAGCAGTACTTC.